This TCR beta chain comes out of a study of shared clonotypes between healthy human individuals. Study overall: For every donor, three CD4 naive, three CD4 memory, two CD8 naive and one CD8 memory plates were used.

This clone appeared once. Antigen: not known. V trimming: 10 bases; J trimming: 1 base; junction bases outside the gene matches: 6. CDR1 LNHDA and CDR2 SQIVND come from the germline V gene (reference sequence). The CDR3 is 13 amino acids. Data came from immunoSEQ multiplex PCR; TCRdb stores just in-frame clones and leaves some out. Of about 2.4 million clones listed, around nine tenths are singletons. The study, taken as a whole, reports: Non-shared clonotypes were found to have lower generation probabilities than the clonotypes that were shared by all four of the sorted-subset donors. The study found about 5% of naive CD4 clonotypes shared across several donors.

The sample taken for sequencing was naive CD4+ T cells sorted from blood. Specified subset: CD45RA+ positively selected. The V gene is TRBV19, the J gene TRBJ2-7, with TRBD2 matching 8 bases. The clonotype comes from a man between 18 and 29 years old in good health. This chain's CDR3 is CATRRGGSYEQYF. The CDR3 DNA reads as TGTGCCACCCGCCGGGGGGGGTCCTACGAGCAGTACTTC.